The clone carrying this TCR beta chain came up once. This sample was taken from a study of cytomegalovirus exposure and HLA in healthy donors. Vbeta (60) and Jbeta (13) primers were used in the PCR. Clones were sequenced by immunoSEQ multiplex PCR, and TCRdb holds only the in-frame ones, with some missing. The top ten hold more than 9% of the sample, which has 95,000 to 100,000 clones, 60% to 75% seen once. Germline assignment: CDR1 MNHEY and CDR2 SVGAGI. Trimming at V came to 6 bases and at J to 5 bases, leaving 6 bases not matched to a gene. CDR3 length: 13 amino acids. Material for sequencing was PBMCs. The rearrangement uses TRBV6-5 and TRBJ2-7, with TRBD1 identical over 8 bases. The origin of this receptor is a middle-aged man in good health and CMV-seronegative. CDR3 bases: TGTGCCAGCAGAGCGACAGGGGAAGACGAGCAGTACTTC. Protein: CASRATGEDEQYF.